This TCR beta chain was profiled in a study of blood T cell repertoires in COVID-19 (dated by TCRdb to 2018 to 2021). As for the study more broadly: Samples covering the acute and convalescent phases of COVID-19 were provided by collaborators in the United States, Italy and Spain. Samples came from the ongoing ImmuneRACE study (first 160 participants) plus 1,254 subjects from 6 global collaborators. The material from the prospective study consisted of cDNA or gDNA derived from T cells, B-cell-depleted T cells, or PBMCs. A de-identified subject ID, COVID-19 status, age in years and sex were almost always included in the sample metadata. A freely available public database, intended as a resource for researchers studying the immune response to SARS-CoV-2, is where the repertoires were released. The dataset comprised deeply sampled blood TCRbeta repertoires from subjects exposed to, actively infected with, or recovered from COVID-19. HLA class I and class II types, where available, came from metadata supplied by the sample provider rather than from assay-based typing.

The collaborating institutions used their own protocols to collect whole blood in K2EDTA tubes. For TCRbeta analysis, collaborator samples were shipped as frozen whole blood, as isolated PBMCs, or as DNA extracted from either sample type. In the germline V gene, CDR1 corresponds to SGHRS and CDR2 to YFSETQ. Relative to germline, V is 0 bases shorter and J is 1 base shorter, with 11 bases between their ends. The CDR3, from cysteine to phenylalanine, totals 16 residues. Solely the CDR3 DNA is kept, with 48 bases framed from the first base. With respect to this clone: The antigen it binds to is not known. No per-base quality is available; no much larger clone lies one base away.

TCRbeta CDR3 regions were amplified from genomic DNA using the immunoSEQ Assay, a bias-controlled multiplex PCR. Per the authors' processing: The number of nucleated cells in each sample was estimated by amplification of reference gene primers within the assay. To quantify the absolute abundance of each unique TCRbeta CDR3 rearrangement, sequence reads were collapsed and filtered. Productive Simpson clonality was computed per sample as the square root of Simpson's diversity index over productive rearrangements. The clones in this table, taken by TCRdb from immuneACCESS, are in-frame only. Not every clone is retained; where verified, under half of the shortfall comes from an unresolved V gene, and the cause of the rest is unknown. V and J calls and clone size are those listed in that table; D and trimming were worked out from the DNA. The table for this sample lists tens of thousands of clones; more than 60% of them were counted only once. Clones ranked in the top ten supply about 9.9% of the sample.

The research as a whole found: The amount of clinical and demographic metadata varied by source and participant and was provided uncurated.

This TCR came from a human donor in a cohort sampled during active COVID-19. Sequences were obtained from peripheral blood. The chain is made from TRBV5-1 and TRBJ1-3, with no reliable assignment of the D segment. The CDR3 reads CASSLGTDWSGNTIYF. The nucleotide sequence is TGCGCCAGCAGCTTGGGGACTGATTGGTCTGGAAACACCATATATTTT. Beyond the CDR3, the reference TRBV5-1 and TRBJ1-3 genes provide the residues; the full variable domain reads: KAGVTQTPRYLIKTRGQQVTLSCSPISGHRSVSWYQQTPGQGLQFLFEYFSETQRNKGNFPGRFSGRQFSNSRSEMNVSTLELGDSALYLCASSLGTDWSGNTIYFGEGSWLTVV.